The clone carrying this T cell receptor beta chain was observed a few times. Its antigen is still unknown. V was shortened by 5 bases and J by 2 bases, with 13 bases between the two germline ends. CDR3 length equals 14 residues. This sample was taken from a study of blood T cells in healthy people across ages. General study findings and limits: Researchers deemed the diversity estimates from one million T cells underestimates.

The amount of total RNA extracted per sample was at least 6 micrograms. Then a second PCR, running roughly 7 to 12 cycles, was carried out with a sample-barcoded 5' primer and a J-beta primer mix. MiXCR was run by TCRdb on the 5' RACE reads, yielding one entry per CDR3 protein. The repertoire includes around 1,700,000 distinct CDR3 sequences, 28% of them detected once, and roughly 8% sits in the top ten. The sequencing sample was made of blood. The origin of this receptor is a woman younger than 45 in good health. The chain recombines TRBV12-3 or TRBV12-4 with TRBJ2-7; D remains unclear. The CDR3 DNA follows: TGTGCCAGCAGTCCGGCGCGGCGGACCTACGAGCAGTACTTC. This encodes CASSPARRTYEQYF.